The source of this T cell receptor beta chain is a study of blood T cell repertoires in COVID-19 (dated by TCRdb to the early 2020s). A note on the overall study: Collaborator samples came from the United States, Italy and Spain and covered acute and convalescent phases of COVID-19. Subjects who had been exposed to COVID-19, were actively infected with it, or had recovered from it provided the deeply sampled blood TCRbeta repertoires that made up the dataset. HLA class I and class II types, where available, came from metadata supplied by the sample provider rather than from assay-based typing. The samples were drawn from two sources: the first 160 participants of the ongoing ImmuneRACE study, and approximately 1,300 subjects contributed by 6 global collaborators. Nearly every sample came with metadata listing a de-identified subject ID, COVID-19 status, age in years and sex. The material from the prospective study consisted of cDNA or gDNA derived from T cells, B-cell-depleted T cells, or PBMCs. The repertoires were released in a freely available public database intended as a resource for research on the immune response to SARS-CoV-2.

TCRbeta CDR3 regions were amplified from genomic DNA using the immunoSEQ Assay, a bias-controlled multiplex PCR. The paper's data handling went like this. Nucleated cell counts per sample were estimated from amplification of reference gene primers within the assay. To quantify the absolute abundance of each unique TCRbeta CDR3 rearrangement, sequence reads were collapsed and filtered. For each sample, productive Simpson clonality was calculated as the square root of Simpson's diversity index across productive rearrangements. In its TCRdb copy, this immuneACCESS table keeps in-frame sequences only and misses some clones. Where compared with another copy, unresolved V genes explain less than half of these, and the others have no known cause. V and J calls and clone size come straight from that table; D and trimming were deduced from the DNA. The sample has about 120,000 clones on record, 85% to 90% of them singletons. The ten biggest clones cover around 30% of the sample.

In this sample, this clone turned up once. Its antigen is still unknown. Base quality data are lacking; no much larger clone is found one base away. What the study reported, not specific to this receptor: The amount of clinical and demographic metadata varied by source and participant and was provided uncurated.

Collaborating institutions collected whole blood in K2EDTA tubes following their own protocols. For TCRbeta analysis, collaborators shipped samples in one of three forms: frozen whole blood, isolated PBMCs, or DNA extracted from either of those sample types. The material sequenced was peripheral blood. The clonotype was recovered from a man in his 70s with active or convalescent COVID-19.

The CDR3 corresponds to CASSLSAGTGGVGYTF. The nucleotide sequence reads as follows: TGTGCCAGCAGTTTATCTGCGGGGACAGGGGGAGTTGGCTACACCTTC. The sequence links TRBV28 to TRBJ1-2, with 11 central nucleotides matching TRBD1. The CDR3 runs 16 residues from the cysteine to the phenylalanine. Left in the record is the CDR3 DNA by itself, 48 bases read in frame from the first base. CDR1 and CDR2 (MDHEN, SYDVKM) derive from the germline V gene. Compared with germline, V lacks 1 base and J lacks 7 bases; bases without a gene match: 8.